This TCR beta chain was recovered during a study of blood T cells in healthy people across ages. There are a few counts of this clonotype. Alongside a J-beta primer mix, a sample-barcoded 5' primer served in a second PCR lasting about 7 to 11 cycles. Each cDNA molecule received a tag from a template-switch adaptor that had 12 random nucleotides. TCRdb independently ran MiXCR on the 5' RACE reads; one entry per CDR3 protein. The sample has some 1,500,000 distinct CDR3 sequences; approximately 39% are singletons. The germline V gene encodes CDR1 SGDLS and CDR2 YYNGEE. This CDR3 spans 16 amino acids. Trimming took 0 bases from V and 8 from J, leaving 18 bases between them.

The sequencing input was blood. V is TRBV9 and J is TRBJ1-5, with no clear D. The TCR was taken from a woman aged 18-29 years in good health. The CDR3 DNA follows: TGTGCCAGCAGCGTAGGGGCCCTCGATGATGGGGAGCCCCAGCATTTT. Translating it yields CASSVGALDDGEPQHF.